One sample yielded the 10 T cell receptor beta chains listed below, sequenced in a study of shared clonotypes between healthy human individuals. Assay used: immunoSEQ multiplex PCR; TCRdb lists only in-frame clones, some missing. The sample holds around 2,000,000 clones, roughly 94% seen once. Material for sequencing was naive CD4+ T cells sorted from blood. Sample subset: CD45RA+ positively selected. These receptors all stem from a man aged 18 to 30 in good health.

The rearrangement uses TRBV28 and TRBJ2-7; 9 bases match TRBD2. This CDR3 comprises 15 residues. Germline-derived CDR1 and CDR2 are MDHEN and SYDVKM. J lost 2 bases, V lost 3 bases, and 5 bases had no gene match. The CDR3 DNA is TGTGCCAGCAGTTTTAGGAGCGGGGGGCCCTACGAGCAGTACTTC. Its translation is CASSFRSGGPYEQYF.

This rearrangement joins TRBV19 to TRBJ1-2; D is unclear. Germline V CDR1 and CDR2: LNHDA, SQIVND (reference sequence). V was shortened by 3 bases and J by 0 bases, with 11 bases between the two germline ends. This CDR3 is 15 amino acids long. CDR3 nucleotide sequence: TGTGCCAGTAGTATTTTTGCAAATACTAACTATGGCTACACCTTC. Its translation: CASSIFANTNYGYTF.

The V call is TRBV7-2, the J call TRBJ1-3, with 8 bases matching TRBD1. Looked up from germline, CDR1 is SGHTA and CDR2 is FQGNSA. The CDR3 is 17 residues long. V dropped 5 bases and J dropped 0; count of bases not matched to a gene: 9. CDR3 DNA: TGTGCCAGCAGCCCCGGACAGGGAGCTGTCTCTGGAAACACCATATATTTT. This sequence encodes CASSPGQGAVSGNTIYF.

This chain connects TRBV6-5 to TRBJ2-2; the D gene is possibly TRBD2 (6 bases). The germline V gene has CDR1 MNHEY and CDR2 SVGAGI. The CDR3 spans 15 residues. Trimming stripped 7 bases from V and 2 bases from J, with 14 bases between. The CDR3 here is CASKIADTNTGELFF. CDR3 DNA: TGTGCCAGCAAAATAGCGGATACTAACACCGGGGAGCTGTTTTTT.

This chain uses TRBV5-4 with TRBJ2-1; 8 bases agree with TRBD2. J was trimmed by 10 bases and V by 2 bases; bases with no gene match: 11. CDR1 SGHNT and CDR2 YYREEE come from the germline V gene (reference sequence). This CDR3 has 15 residues. CDR3: CASSFAQREGREQFF. In nucleotides, the CDR3 is TGTGCCAGCAGCTTCGCACAACGGGAGGGCCGCGAGCAGTTCTTC. Together with reference TRBV5-4 and TRBJ2-1, the CDR3 gives the full variable domain: ETGVTQSPTHLIKTRGQQVTLRCSSQSGHNTVSWYQQALGQGPQFIFQYYREEENGRGNFPPRFSGLQFPNYSSELNVNALELDDSALYLCASSFAQREGREQFFGPGTRLTVL.

V gene TRBV5-8 combines with J gene TRBJ1-5, with TRBD1 identical over 8 bases. Unmatched junction bases numbered 8, after V lost 4 bases and J lost 5 bases. This CDR3 spans 15 amino acids. Germline loops: CDR1 SGHTS, CDR2 YDEGEE. CDR3 bases: TGTGCCAGCAGCCTTGGACAGGGAGCCTATCAGCCCCAGCATTTT. It yields the protein CASSLGQGAYQPQHF. The complete variable domain, with remaining parts taken from reference TRBV5-8 and TRBJ1-5, reads EAGVTQSPTHLIKTRGQQATLRCSPISGHTSVYWYQQALGLGLQFLLWYDEGEERNRGNFPPRFSGRQFPNYSSELNVNALELEDSALYLCASSLGQGAYQPQHFGDGTRLSIL.

Note on this clone: The sample contains more than one DNA sequence encoding this CDR3. The J gene is TRBJ2-7, the V gene TRBV6-5, with TRBD1 matching 11 bases. This CDR3 is 15 amino acids long. Germline CDR1 is MNHEY and CDR2 is SVGAGI. Germline trimming cut 0 bases from V and 4 bases from J; bases unmatched to any gene: 2. This CDR3 is CASSYSGQGGYEQYF. CDR3 coding DNA: TGTGCCAGCAGTTACTCGGGACAGGGGGGGTACGAGCAGTACTTC.

This clone was picked up one time. This rearrangement joins TRBV9 to TRBJ1-2; the D gene is possibly TRBD1 (5 bases). The CDR3 totals 12 residues. Per the germline V gene, CDR1 is SGDLS and CDR2 is YYNGEE. V was shortened by 4 bases and J by 7 bases, with 11 bases between the two germline ends. The CDR3: CASSSEGLGYTF. CDR3 DNA sequence: TGTGCCAGCAGCAGCGAGGGACTTGGCTACACCTTC.

The chain uses TRBV18 and TRBJ1-1; D perhaps matches TRBD1 (5 bases). The ends were cut back, 4 bases at V and 11 bases at J, with 20 bases in the middle. CDR1 is KGHSH and CDR2 is LQKENI in the germline V gene. There are 14 residues in the CDR3. CDR3 amino acids: CASSLEQAGRHAFF. The CDR3 bases are TGTGCCAGCTCACTCGAACAGGCGGGCCGGCATGCTTTCTTT.

The chain recombines TRBV6-5 with TRBJ1-5, with D unclear. This CDR3 comprises 14 residues. CDR1 and CDR2 (germline): MNHEY, SVGAGI. V dropped 2 bases and J dropped 6 bases, with 11 bases sitting between them. This CDR3 is CASSYDTTGQPQHF. The CDR3 DNA is TGTGCCAGCAGTTACGATACGACGGGTCAGCCCCAGCATTTT.